The next 14 T cell receptor beta chains were all read from a single sample in a study of graft-versus-host responses after intestinal transplantation. TCRdb keeps only in-frame clones here, not all; method: immunoSEQ multiplex PCR. In the table there are tens of thousands of clones, more than 70% of which are singletons. Their antigen targets remain unknown. The sequenced sample was unstimulated CD8+ T cells sorted from spleen or lymph node cells, obtained before intestinal transplant. The receptors here all came from a human donor who received an intestinal transplant.

CDR3 coding DNA: TGTGCCAGCAGCCCCCGTGGGGGCCCCTACGAGCAGTACTTC. Protein: CASSPRGGPYEQYF. The chain combines TRBV9 with TRBJ2-7; D is possibly TRBD1 (6 bases). Germline CDR1 is SGDLS and CDR2 is YYNGEE. Trimming removed 4 bases at V and 2 bases at J, with 13 bases between. This CDR3 has 14 residues.

The chain links TRBV4-2 to TRBJ2-1; TRBD2 might be the D (6 bases). The germline CDR1 and CDR2 sequences are LGHNA and YNFKEQ. V gave up 0 bases and J gave up 9 bases, with 15 bases separating them. CDR3 length equals 15 residues. CDR3 loop: CASSQDAAAGGEQFF. CDR3 bases: TGTGCCAGCAGCCAAGATGCCGCCGCCGGGGGTGAGCAGTTCTTC.

The rearrangement uses TRBV30 and TRBJ2-7, with unresolved D. V lost 5 bases and J lost 1, with 6 bases in between. The germline CDR1 and CDR2 sequences are GTSNPN and SVGIG (reference sequence). This CDR3 comprises 11 residues. The DNA for the CDR3 is TGTGCCTGGGGGCCATCCTACGAGCAGTACTTC. Translating it yields CAWGPSYEQYF.

The V and J genes are TRBV28 and TRBJ2-7; tentatively, D is TRBD1 (6 bases). The CDR3 totals 17 residues. Per the germline V gene, CDR1 is MDHEN and CDR2 is SYDVKM. The V end lost 5 bases, the J end lost 0 bases, and 20 bases lay between the germline ends. DNA of the CDR3: TGTGCCAGCAGTCCCCGGAGGTGGCAGGGGTCCTCCTACGAGCAGTACTTC. Protein product: CASSPRRWQGSSYEQYF.

CDR3 loop: CASSSRLAPLWDTQYF. CDR3 bases: TGTGCCAGCAGTTCCCGACTAGCCCCTCTATGGGATACGCAGTATTTT. The V call is TRBV27, the J call TRBJ2-3; 7 bases fit TRBD2. CDR1 and CDR2 (germline): MNHEY, SMNVEV (reference sequence). J gave up 6 bases and V 4 bases, and 13 bases lay outside the gene matches. The CDR3 is 16 residues long.

This clone was seen a single time. The V gene is TRBV4-1, the J gene TRBJ2-1; tentatively, D is TRBD2 (6 bases). The CDR3 covers 18 residues. V lost 0 bases and J lost 4, with 19 bases in between. The V gene's germline CDR1 is MGHRA and CDR2 YSYEKL. The CDR3 DNA reads as TGCGCCAGCAGCCAAGATGGGGTAGCGGAGTACCCTTACAATGAGCAGTTCTTC. Its protein is CASSQDGVAEYPYNEQFF.

The rearrangement joins TRBV10-1 to TRBJ2-1; tentatively, D is TRBD2 (6 bases). Looked up from germline, CDR1 is WNHNN and CDR2 is SYGVQD (reference sequence). The V and J ends lost 2 bases and 9 bases respectively, with 8 bases between them. The CDR3 is 12 residues long. The CDR3 region is CASSETRGEQFF. The CDR3 DNA sequence: TGCGCCAGCAGTGAGACGCGGGGTGAGCAGTTCTTC.

The rearrangement uses TRBV9 and TRBJ2-2; TRBD1 might be the D (6 bases). Trimming removed 5 bases at V and 5 bases at J, with 10 bases between. The V gene's germline CDR1 is SGDLS and CDR2 YYNGEE. The CDR3 spans 13 residues. The CDR3 nucleotides read TGTGCCAGCAGAGGGACATATACCGGGGAGCTGTTTTTT. It encodes CASRGTYTGELFF.

The chain employs TRBV19 and TRBJ1-2; a possible D gene is TRBD1 (6 bases). CDR1 and CDR2 (germline): LNHDA, SQIVND (reference sequence). Deletions cut 10 bases from V and 3 bases from J, with 12 bases between. The CDR3 runs to 12 residues. CDR3 nucleotide sequence: TGTGCCACAGAAGACAGGTACTATGGCTACACCTTC. Translated, it gives CATEDRYYGYTF. Complete variable domain (other parts from reference TRBV19 and TRBJ1-2): DGGITQSPKYLFRKEGQNVTLSCEQNLNHDAMYWYRQDPGQGLRLIYYSQIVNDFQKGDIAEGYSVSREKKESFPLTVTSAQKNPTAFYLCATEDRYYGYTFGSGTRLTVV.

This clone is classed as medium-sized. In the same sample, other DNA sequences code for this CDR3. This rearrangement joins TRBV6-5 to TRBJ1-2; D call uncertain. V was cut by 5 bases and J by 1 base, with 8 bases left in between. CDR3 size: 13 residues. Germline V gene sequence: CDR1 MNHEY, CDR2 SVGAGI. The CDR3 bases are TGTGCCAGCAGTGTAGATAGTAACTATGGCTACACCTTC. Translated, it gives CASSVDSNYGYTF.

The chain has TRBV28 and TRBJ2-1, with 12 bases identical to TRBD1. J lost 10 bases, V lost 7 bases, and 14 bases had no gene match. This CDR3 contains 16 residues. Germline-derived CDR1 and CDR2 are MDHEN and SYDVKM. The CDR3 DNA reads TGTGCCAGCAACGGTTTCACACATGGGACAGGGGGCGAGCAGTTCTTC. Translating it yields CASNGFTHGTGGEQFF.

This rearrangement joins TRBV9 to TRBJ2-2; 10 bases match TRBD1. Germline V lookup: CDR1 SGDLS, CDR2 YYNGEE. V gave up 2 bases and J gave up 5 bases; unmatched junction bases: 6. The CDR3 is 16 amino acids. CDR3 in DNA: TGTGCCAGCAGCGTGGGGACAGGGGAAGATACCGGGGAGCTGTTTTTT. Protein product: CASSVGTGEDTGELFF. Complete variable domain (other parts from reference TRBV9 and TRBJ2-2): DSGVTQTPKHLITATGQRVTLRCSPRSGDLSVYWYQQSLDQGLQFLIQYYNGEERAKGNILERFSAQQFPDLHSELNLSSLELGDSALYFCASSVGTGEDTGELFFGEGSRLTVL.

The chain is built from TRBV15 and TRBJ2-5, with 12 bases matching TRBD2. The germline gives CDR1 LNHNV, CDR2 YYDKDF (reference sequence). V dropped 5 bases and J dropped 5; count of bases not matched to a gene: 18. CDR3 length equals 19 residues. CDR3 protein: CATSGRTETSGGPGETQYF. In nucleotides, the CDR3 is TGTGCCACCAGCGGCCGGACAGAGACTAGCGGGGGACCCGGCGAGACCCAGTACTTC.

V gene TRBV5-6 combines with J gene TRBJ2-1; TRBD2 aligns across 9 bases. The CDR3 is made up of 15 amino acids. Trimming removed 6 bases from V and 6 bases from J; junction bases left unmatched: 10. In germline, CDR1 is SGHDT, CDR2 YYEEEE. The CDR3 DNA sequence: TGTGCCAGCACCTTCGGGACTAGCTTATCCAATGAGCAGTTCTTC. It specifies CASTFGTSLSNEQFF.